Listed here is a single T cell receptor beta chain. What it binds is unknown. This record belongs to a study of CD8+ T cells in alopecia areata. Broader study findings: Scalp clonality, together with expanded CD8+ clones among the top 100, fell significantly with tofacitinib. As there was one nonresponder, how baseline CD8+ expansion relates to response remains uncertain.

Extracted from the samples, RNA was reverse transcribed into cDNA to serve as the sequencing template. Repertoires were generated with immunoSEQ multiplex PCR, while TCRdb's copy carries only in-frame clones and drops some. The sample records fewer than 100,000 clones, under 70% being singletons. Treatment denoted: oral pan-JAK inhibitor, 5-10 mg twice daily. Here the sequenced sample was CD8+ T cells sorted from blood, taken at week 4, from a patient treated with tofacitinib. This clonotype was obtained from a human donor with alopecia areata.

In DNA, the CDR3 is TGTGCCAGCAGTTTAGCGGGAGGGGGGAATGAGCAGTTCTTC. This encodes CASSLAGGGNEQFF. The genes are TRBV28 and TRBJ2-1, with TRBD2 matching 9 bases. The junction had 3 bases not matched to a gene; V was cut back by 2 bases and J by 7 bases. CDR3 size: 14 residues. Per the germline V gene, CDR1 is MDHEN and CDR2 is SYDVKM.